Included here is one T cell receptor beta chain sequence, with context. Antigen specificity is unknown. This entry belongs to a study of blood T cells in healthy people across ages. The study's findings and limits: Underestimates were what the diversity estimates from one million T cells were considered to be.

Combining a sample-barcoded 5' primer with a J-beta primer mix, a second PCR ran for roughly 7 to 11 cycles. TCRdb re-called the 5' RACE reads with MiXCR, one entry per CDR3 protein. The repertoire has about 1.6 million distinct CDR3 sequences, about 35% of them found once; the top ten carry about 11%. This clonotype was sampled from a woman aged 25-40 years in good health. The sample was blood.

The CDR3 is CASSDRGLTKNIQYF. As DNA, the CDR3 is TGTGCCAGCAGCGACAGGGGGCTGACCAAAAACATTCAGTACTTC. J is TRBJ2-4 and V is TRBV14; 10 positions agree with TRBD1. The CDR3 spans 15 residues. Trimming removed 5 bases from V and 2 bases from J; junction bases left unmatched: 3. The germline V gene encodes CDR1 SGHDN and CDR2 FVKESK.